This T cell receptor (beta chain) is drawn from a study of T-cell reconstitution after alpha-beta-depleted transplantation in children. The study, taken as a whole, reports: Roughly two months post-transplant, alpha-beta T cells reportedly originated from several hundred graft clones that had expanded. Surviving recipient T cells and thymic progenitors underlay high day-60 TCRbeta diversity in some patients. A year had passed since transplant, and T-cell counts and diversity by then came mostly from newly produced T cells.

The library targeted TCRbeta and was prepared with unique molecular identifiers. TCRdb called the PCR reads again in MiXCR, with one record for every CDR3 protein. The sample lists around 450,000 distinct CDR3 sequences, 10% occurring once. This clonotype was counted ten times or more. What it binds is unknown. Between the trimmed V and J ends, which lost 7 bases and 2 bases, there was a span of 13 bases. Germline V gives CDR1 MNHNS, CDR2 SASEGT. The CDR3 loop spans 14 amino acids. The sequencing here drew on PBMCs, taken before TCRalphabeta/CD19-depleted stem cell transplant. The receptor's source is a child aged 2-9 years with inherited bone marrow failure, due to receive a stem cell transplant. This chain links TRBV6-1 with TRBJ2-3; D is perhaps TRBD1 (5 bases). CDR3 region: CASIVDSDTDTQYF. The CDR3 nucleotides are TGTGCCAGCATCGTAGACAGCGACACAGATACGCAGTATTTT.